This T cell receptor (beta chain) was obtained from a study of chemoradiotherapy in HPV16-positive cancers. Findings of the study overall: The functional HPV-specific definition rests on just two HPV16-positive patients. In HPV16-positive patients, HPV-responsive T-cell expansion tracked better recurrence-free survival. Candidate HPV-specific clones and E7-related TCR motifs grew in tumor during treatment.

Points on this clone: No antigen is known for it.

Assay used: immunoSEQ multiplex PCR; TCRdb lists only in-frame clones, some missing. The table has roughly 5,400 clones, 85% to 95% seen once. The germline V and J ends were trimmed by 2 bases and 7 bases, with 15 bases remaining between them. This CDR3 comprises 15 residues. The germline V gene encodes CDR1 MNHNS and CDR2 SASEGT. The sequence was obtained from a human donor with HPV-associated anogenital cancer. The chain combines TRBV6-1 with TRBJ2-1, with D hard to call. The sample was acquired from a patient who underwent chemoradiotherapy. CDR3 residues: CASSEPPDGRNEQFF. For the CDR3, the DNA is TGTGCCAGCAGTGAACCCCCGGACGGAAGAAATGAGCAGTTCTTC.